This T cell receptor (beta chain) comes out of a study of blood T cell repertoires in COVID-19. Study context: Samples representing acute and convalescent COVID-19 were sourced from the United States, Italy and Spain. Sample material is recorded as cDNA or gDNA derived from T cells, B-cell-depleted T cells, or PBMCs.

In the authors' methods: Scientists estimated how many nucleated cells there were by amplifying reference gene primers. The assay was immunoSEQ multiplex PCR, and TCRdb's table has in-frame clones only and misses some. That table is the source of V, J and clone size, and D and trimming were worked out from the DNA. Of roughly 45,000 clones listed, 90% are singletons. This CDR3 region has 15 residues. Per germline, CDR1 MDHEN and CDR2 SYDVKM. The germline V and J ends were trimmed by 3 bases and 2 bases, with 12 bases remaining between them. V usage is TRBV28 and J usage is TRBJ2-3; D gene ambiguous. Sequences were obtained from peripheral blood. This receptor was taken from a man in his 70s with active COVID-19. CDR3 coding DNA: TGTGCCAGCAGTTTTGGTGGCCACAACACAGATACGCAGTATTTT. This encodes CASSFGGHNTDTQYF.